The 17 T cell receptor beta chains below all came from one sample that was sequenced in a study of monozygotic twins with cystic fibrosis (dated by TCRdb to the early 2020s). Receptor libraries were prepared by the immunoSEQ multiplex PCR assay. TCRdb's version of the immuneACCESS table is confined to in-frame rearrangements and falls short of the full clone set. An unresolved V gene accounts for under half of the shortfall where checked; the remainder is of unknown origin. A total of about 35,000 clones appear in this sample, under 70% of them only once. Over 0.75% of the sample lies in the top ten. Source material: blood. The source of these receptors is a girl between 5 and 17 years old with cystic fibrosis.

The gene calls are TRBV15 and TRBJ1-2; D remains unclear. The V gene's germline CDR1 is LNHNV and CDR2 YYDKDF (reference sequence). Trimming removed 1 base from V and 5 bases from J, with 5 bases in between. This CDR3 spans 12 amino acids. The CDR3 protein is CATSRGLYGYTF. The CDR3 region has the DNA TGTGCCACCAGCAGAGGTCTTTATGGCTACACCTTC.

Only a few counts were recorded for this clone. This chain uses TRBV11-3 with TRBJ1-2; D unclear. Germline CDR1 and CDR2: SGHNT and YENEEA. This CDR3 is 17 amino acids long. V was trimmed by 5 bases and J by 4 bases, leaving 23 bases between them. CDR3 residues: CASSQAAIGRKIYGYTF. The CDR3 coding sequence is TGTGCCAGCAGCCAGGCTGCAATCGGACGGAAGATCTATGGCTACACCTTC.

This sequence joins TRBV4-1 and TRBJ2-1; D remains ambiguous. Trimming took 0 bases from V and 9 from J, leaving 6 bases between them. CDR1 and CDR2 (germline): MGHRA, YSYEKL. The CDR3 runs 12 residues. CDR3 in amino acids: CASSQDFTEQFF. The CDR3 DNA follows: TGCGCCAGCAGCCAAGATTTTACTGAGCAGTTCTTC.

The genes are TRBV9 and TRBJ1-3; maybe TRBD1 (5 bases). This CDR3 contains 15 residues. V lost 0 bases and J 1 base, leaving 8 bases between the germline ends. Germline V gene sequence: CDR1 SGDLS, CDR2 YYNGEE. For the CDR3, the DNA is TGTGCCAGCAGCGTAGGGGCAGGGTCTGGAAACACCATATATTTT. It specifies CASSVGAGSGNTIYF.

A remark on this clone: One end of the junction is discordant with germline, which a read error may explain. The chain is built from TRBV11-2 and TRBJ1-2; TRBD1 matches at 8 bases. CDR1 and CDR2 (germline): SGHAT, FQNNGV. The CDR3 extends over 12 amino acids. The CDR3 sequence is CASSLDPGGCTF. The CDR3 DNA sequence: TGTGCCAGCAGCTTAGATCCAGGGGGCTGCACCTTC. Drawing the rest from reference TRBV11-2 and TRBJ1-2, the complete variable domain is EAGVAQSPRYKIIEKRQSVAFWCNPISGHATLYWYQQILGQGPKLLIQFQNNGVVDDSQLPKDRFSAERLKGVDSTLKIQPAKLEDSAVYLCASSLDPGGCTFGSGTRLTVV.

CDR3 protein: CASRVNTEAFF. CDR3 bases: TGTGCCAGCAGGGTGAACACTGAAGCTTTCTTT. The rearrangement links TRBV6-6 to TRBJ1-1; no definite D call. Germline V gene data show CDR1 as MNHNY and CDR2 as SVGAGI (reference sequence). The CDR3 is made up of 11 amino acids. Trimming took off 6 bases at V and 0 bases at J, with 2 bases between the two ends.

This chain connects TRBV6-4 to TRBJ1-4; D is undetermined. Germline V gene lookup returns CDR1 MRHNA and CDR2 SNTAGT. CDR3 length equals 11 residues. Trimming took 0 bases from V and 8 from J, leaving 1 base between them. DNA of the CDR3: TGTGCCAGCAGTGACTCGGAAAAACTGTTTTTT. It yields the protein CASSDSEKLFF.

The chain links TRBV7-2 to TRBJ2-4; 7 bases fit TRBD1. V lost 4 bases and J lost 8; bases outside the gene matches: 20. Germline-derived CDR1 and CDR2 are SGHTA and FQGNSA. The CDR3 totals 18 residues. The DNA of the CDR3 is TGTGCCAGCAGCTCTTTCCCCCGGCAGGGGGTTGTAATGGACATTCAGTACTTC. This translates into CASSSFPRQGVVMDIQYF. Full variable domain (rest looked up from reference TRBV7-2 and TRBJ2-4): GAGVSQSPSNKVTEKGKDVELRCDPISGHTALYWYRQSLGQGLEFLIYFQGNSAPDKSGLPSDRFSAERTGGSVSTLTIQRTQQEDSAVYLCASSSFPRQGVVMDIQYFGAGTRLSVL.

The chain links TRBV5-5 to TRBJ2-1; D might be TRBD1 or TRBD2, each matching 5 bases. CDR3 size: 15 residues. The germline V gene encodes CDR1 SGHKS and CDR2 YYEKEE (reference sequence). Trimming shortened V by 2 bases and J by 4 bases, and 13 bases separated the two germline ends. The CDR3 bases are TGTGCCAGCAGCTTAGACGGGGCTCGGTACAATGAGCAGTTCTTC. This sequence encodes CASSLDGARYNEQFF.

The rearrangement uses TRBV7-8 and TRBJ2-1, with D possibly being TRBD1 or TRBD2 (7 bases each). CDR3 size: 17 residues. In germline, CDR1 is SGHVS, CDR2 FQNEAQ. V was trimmed by 3 bases and J by 5 bases, leaving 20 bases between them. The CDR3: CASSFTGAGLGNNEQFF. CDR3 sequence (DNA): TGTGCCAGCAGCTTCACAGGGGCCGGACTAGGGAACAATGAGCAGTTCTTC.

The CDR3, as DNA: TGTGCCAGCAGCCCCAGGACTACGTACAATGAGCAGTTCTTC. Encoded protein: CASSPRTTYNEQFF. The rearrangement joins TRBV11-2 to TRBJ2-1, with D perhaps TRBD2 (6 bases). The CDR3 contains 14 residues. The ends were cut back, 5 bases at V and 4 bases at J, with 12 bases in the middle. Looked up from germline, CDR1 is SGHAT and CDR2 is FQNNGV.

This clone showed up just a few times. Different DNA sequences within this sample yield the same CDR3. This chain links TRBV27 with TRBJ1-1; possible D gene TRBD1, 5 bases. From germline, CDR1 is MNHEY and CDR2 SMNVEV (reference sequence). CDR3 length: 13 residues. The V end lost 5 bases, the J end lost 5 bases, and 12 bases lay between the germline ends. The CDR3 bases are TGTGCCAGCAGTCTTAGGGGCAGTACTGAAGCTTTCTTT. Residues: CASSLRGSTEAFF.

This clone turned up a few times. J is TRBJ1-4 and V is TRBV15; D unresolved. Between the trimmed V and J ends, which lost 6 bases and 7 bases, there was a span of 12 bases. Per the germline V gene, CDR1 is LNHNV and CDR2 is YYDKDF (reference sequence). This CDR3 comprises 13 residues. The CDR3 region is CATRLSAVEKLFF. The DNA for the CDR3 is TGTGCCACCAGACTATCGGCAGTTGAAAAACTGTTTTTT.

The chain carries TRBV15 and TRBJ2-2; 7 nucleotides agree with TRBD1. V gave up 10 bases and J gave up 0 bases; unmatched junction bases: 11. Germline assignment: CDR1 LNHNV and CDR2 YYDKDF (reference sequence). The CDR3 length is 16 residues. The DNA of the CDR3 is TGTGCCATCCCACGGGACAGCACCACGAACACCGGGGAGCTGTTTTTT. It encodes CAIPRDSTTNTGELFF.

This clone has only a few counts. V is TRBV6-5 and J is TRBJ2-7; TRBD2 is a possible D gene (6 bases). The germline gives CDR1 MNHEY, CDR2 SVGAGI. The CDR3 has 15 residues. V was trimmed by 5 bases and J by 7 bases, leaving 21 bases between them. DNA for the CDR3: TGTGCCAGCAGTAGTCGGGAGCCCCTATTTTATGAGCAGTACTTC. It yields the protein CASSSREPLFYEQYF.

The V call is TRBV6-6, the J call TRBJ1-4; no definite D call. This CDR3 spans 14 amino acids. V shed 8 bases and J shed 0 bases, with 10 bases lying between them. Germline-derived CDR1 and CDR2 are MNHNY and SVGAGI (reference sequence). The CDR3 loop is CASSGGATNEKLFF. The CDR3 DNA follows: TGTGCCAGCTCAGGCGGGGCAACTAATGAAAAACTGTTTTTT.

The CDR3 loop reads CSSRPGTSGSINHNEQFF. As DNA, the CDR3 is TGCAGCTCACGACCAGGGACTAGCGGGAGCATAAACCACAATGAGCAGTTCTTC. This sequence joins TRBV29-1 and TRBJ2-1, with 14 bases that match TRBD2. Germline V gene data show CDR1 as SQVTM and CDR2 as ANQGSEA. J was trimmed by 5 bases and V by 8 bases; bases with no gene match: 17. This CDR3 is 18 amino acids long.